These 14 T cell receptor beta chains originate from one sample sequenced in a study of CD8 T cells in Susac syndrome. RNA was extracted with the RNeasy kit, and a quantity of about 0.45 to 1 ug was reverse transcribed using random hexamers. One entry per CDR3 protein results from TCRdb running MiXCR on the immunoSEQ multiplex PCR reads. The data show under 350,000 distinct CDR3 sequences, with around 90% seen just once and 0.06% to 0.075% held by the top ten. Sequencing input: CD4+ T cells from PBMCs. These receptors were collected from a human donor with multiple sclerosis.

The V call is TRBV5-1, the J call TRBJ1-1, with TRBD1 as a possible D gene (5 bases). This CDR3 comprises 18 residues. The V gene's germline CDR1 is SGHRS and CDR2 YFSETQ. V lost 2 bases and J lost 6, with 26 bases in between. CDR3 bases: TGCGCCAGCAGCTTAGGGCCCCCGGGGCGCTCGTCCCTCCCTGAAGCTTTCTTT. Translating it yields CASSLGPPGRSSLPEAFF.

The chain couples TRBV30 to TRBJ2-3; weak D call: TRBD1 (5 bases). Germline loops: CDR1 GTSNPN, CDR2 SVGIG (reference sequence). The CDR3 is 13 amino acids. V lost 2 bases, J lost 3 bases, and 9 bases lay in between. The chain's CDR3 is CAWSLQGTDTQYF. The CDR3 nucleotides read TGTGCCTGGAGTCTCCAGGGTACAGATACGCAGTATTTT.

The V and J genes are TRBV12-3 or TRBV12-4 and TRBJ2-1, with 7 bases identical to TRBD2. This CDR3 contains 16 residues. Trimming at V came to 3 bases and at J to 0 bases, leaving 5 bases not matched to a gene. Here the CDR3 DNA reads TGTGCCAGCAGTTTGGACGGGACTATCTCCTACAATGAGCAGTTCTTC. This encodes CASSLDGTISYNEQFF.

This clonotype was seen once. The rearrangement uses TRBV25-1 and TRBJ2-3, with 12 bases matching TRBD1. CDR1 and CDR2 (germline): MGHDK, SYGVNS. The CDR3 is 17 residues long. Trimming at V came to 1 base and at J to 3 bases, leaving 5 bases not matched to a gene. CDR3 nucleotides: TGTGCCAGCAGTGAATTGCGGGACAGGGGGCGAACAGATACGCAGTATTTT. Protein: CASSELRDRGRTDTQYF.

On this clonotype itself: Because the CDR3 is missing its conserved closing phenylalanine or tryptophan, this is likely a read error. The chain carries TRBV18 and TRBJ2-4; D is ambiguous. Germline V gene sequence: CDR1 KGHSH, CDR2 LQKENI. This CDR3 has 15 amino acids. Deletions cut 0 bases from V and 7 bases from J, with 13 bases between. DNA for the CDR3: TGTGCCAGCTCACCACCCGGCGGATCCCGGAACATTCAGTACCTC. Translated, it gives CASSPPGGSRNIQYL.

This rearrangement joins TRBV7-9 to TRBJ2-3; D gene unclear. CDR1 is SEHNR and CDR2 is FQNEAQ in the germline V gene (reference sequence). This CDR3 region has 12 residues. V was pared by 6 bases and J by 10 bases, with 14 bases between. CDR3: CASSPPQGSQYF. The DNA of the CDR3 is TGTGCCAGCAGTCCCCCGCAAGGTTCGCAGTATTTT.

The CDR3 nucleotides are TGTGCCAGCAGTCGGGGGGAGCTGCGCCGGCCGGGGGAGCAGTACTTC. Translated: CASSRGELRRPGEQYF. V and J are TRBV6-1 and TRBJ2-7; 7 nucleotides agree with TRBD2. Germline V lookup: CDR1 MNHNS, CDR2 SASEGT. The CDR3 is made up of 16 amino acids. V was pared by 5 bases and J by 7 bases, with 17 bases of the junction left unmatched.

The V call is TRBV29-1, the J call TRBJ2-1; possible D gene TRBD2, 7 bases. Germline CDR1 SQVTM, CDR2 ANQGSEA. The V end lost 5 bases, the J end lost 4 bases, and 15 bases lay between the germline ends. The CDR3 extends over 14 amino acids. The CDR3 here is CSVRSRGGYNEQFF. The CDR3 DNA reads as TGCAGCGTTCGAAGTAGGGGGGGTTACAATGAGCAGTTCTTC.

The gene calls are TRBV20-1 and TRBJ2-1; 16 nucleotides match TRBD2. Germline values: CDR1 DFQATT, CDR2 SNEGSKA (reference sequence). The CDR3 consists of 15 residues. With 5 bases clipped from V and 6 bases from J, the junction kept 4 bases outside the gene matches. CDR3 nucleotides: TGCAGTGCTTCGGGACTAGCGGGAGGGCGCAATGAGCAGTTCTTC. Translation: CSASGLAGGRNEQFF.

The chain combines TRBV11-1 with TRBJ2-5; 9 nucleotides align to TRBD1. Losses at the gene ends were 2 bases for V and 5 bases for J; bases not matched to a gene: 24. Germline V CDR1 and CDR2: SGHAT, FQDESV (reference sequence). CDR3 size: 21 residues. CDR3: CASSLRRTWGQGHTSGETQYF. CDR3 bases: TGTGCCAGCAGCTTACGACGGACGTGGGGACAGGGTCACACCTCGGGGGAGACCCAGTACTTC.

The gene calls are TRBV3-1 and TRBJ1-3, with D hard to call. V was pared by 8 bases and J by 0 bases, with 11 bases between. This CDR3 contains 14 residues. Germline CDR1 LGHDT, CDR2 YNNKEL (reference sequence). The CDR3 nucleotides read TGTGCCAGCCTAGGCGCTTCCTCTGGAAACACCATATATTTT. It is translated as CASLGASSGNTIYF. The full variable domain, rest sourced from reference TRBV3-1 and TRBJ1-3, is DTAVSQTPKYLVTQMGNDKSIKCEQNLGHDTMYWYKQDSKKFLKIMFSYNNKELIINETVPNRFSPKSPDKAHLNLHINSLELGDSAVYFCASLGASSGNTIYFGEGSWLTVV.

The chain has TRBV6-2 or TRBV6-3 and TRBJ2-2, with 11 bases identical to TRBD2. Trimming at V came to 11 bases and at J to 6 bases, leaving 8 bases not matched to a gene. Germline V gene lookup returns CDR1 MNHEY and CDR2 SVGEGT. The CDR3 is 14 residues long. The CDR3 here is CAGGLAGRAGELFF. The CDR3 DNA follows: TGTGCCGGCGGACTAGCGGGTCGGGCCGGGGAGCTGTTTTTT.

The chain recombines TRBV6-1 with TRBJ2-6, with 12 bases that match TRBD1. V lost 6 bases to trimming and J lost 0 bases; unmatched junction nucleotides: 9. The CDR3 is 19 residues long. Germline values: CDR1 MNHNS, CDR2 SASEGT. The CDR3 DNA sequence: TGTGCCAGCAGCCGAGGAAGGGACAGGGGGCGCTCTGGGGCCAACGTCCTGACTTTC. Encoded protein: CASSRGRDRGRSGANVLTF.

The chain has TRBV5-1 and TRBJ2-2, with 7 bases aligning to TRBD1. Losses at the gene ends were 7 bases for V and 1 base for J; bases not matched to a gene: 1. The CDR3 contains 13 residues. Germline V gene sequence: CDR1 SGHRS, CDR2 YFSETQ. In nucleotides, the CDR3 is TGCGCCAGCCGACAGGGGAACACCGGGGAGCTGTTTTTT. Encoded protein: CASRQGNTGELFF.